These 6 T cell receptor beta chains came from one sample sequenced in a study of T cells after yellow fever vaccination. One entry per CDR3 protein results from TCRdb running MiXCR on the 5' RACE reads. This sample has just under 600,000 distinct CDR3 sequences, with approximately 13% found just once. Sequencing used PBMCs, obtained on the day of the yellow fever booster vaccination. These receptors all come from a man under 40 who received the YFV17D yellow fever vaccine.

This clonotype showed up just a few times. The V and J genes are TRBV11-2 and TRBJ2-3; D remains unclear. The germline CDR1 and CDR2 sequences are SGHAT and FQNNGV. CDR3 length: 14 residues. V lost 0 bases and J lost 7, with 11 bases in between. CDR3 loop: CASSLDPYIYTQYF. CDR3 DNA: TGTGCCAGCAGCTTAGATCCCTACATATATACGCAGTATTTT.

The sample holds a few counts of this clonotype. The chain is built from TRBV21-1 and TRBJ1-5. TRBV21-1 constitutes a pseudogene. This CDR3 has 15 amino acids. CDR3 residues: CASSNPSGVRQPQHF. The CDR3 nucleotides are TGTGCCAGCAGCAACCCCTCCGGGGTTCGCCAGCCCCAGCATTTT.

The genes are TRBV5-1 and TRBJ2-1; 7 bases match TRBD2. J was trimmed by 3 bases and V by 1 base; bases with no gene match: 4. Per the germline V gene, CDR1 is SGHRS and CDR2 is YFSETQ. CDR3 length equals 15 residues. CDR3 region: CASSLMAGDYNEQFF. CDR3 DNA: TGCGCCAGCAGCTTGATGGCGGGAGACTACAATGAGCAGTTCTTC. Based on the CDR3 plus reference TRBV5-1 and TRBJ2-1, the full variable domain is KAGVTQTPRYLIKTRGQQVTLSCSPISGHRSVSWYQQTPGQGLQFLFEYFSETQRNKGNFPGRFSGRQFSNSRSEMNVSTLELGDSALYLCASSLMAGDYNEQFFGPGTRLTVL.

The chain couples TRBV14 to TRBJ2-2; possibly TRBD1 for D (5 bases). Trimming pared 6 bases from V and 2 bases from J, leaving 10 bases between. The CDR3 consists of 14 residues. Germline V gene lookup returns CDR1 SGHDN and CDR2 FVKESK. The CDR3 loop reads CASSHRTNTGELFF. The CDR3 DNA reads as TGTGCCAGCAGTCACCGGACAAACACCGGGGAGCTGTTTTTT.

The chain links TRBV3-1 to TRBJ2-7, with 12 bases lining up with TRBD2. The V and J ends lost 1 base and 7 bases, in that order; junction bases with no gene match: 8. The germline gives CDR1 LGHDT, CDR2 YNNKEL (reference sequence). This CDR3 has 16 residues. CDR3: CASSQARLAGDGEQYF. The CDR3 DNA is TGTGCCAGCAGCCAAGCTCGACTAGCGGGGGACGGTGAGCAGTACTTC.

A few counts support this clonotype. The chain employs TRBV30 and TRBJ2-7; 7 positions agree with TRBD2. Trimming cost V 0 bases and J 2 bases; bases outside gene matches: 7. The germline V gene encodes CDR1 GTSNPN and CDR2 SVGIG (reference sequence). The CDR3 spans 15 residues. The CDR3 spells CAWSVLQRDPYEQYF. The DNA for the CDR3 is TGTGCCTGGAGTGTACTTCAGCGGGACCCCTACGAGCAGTACTTC.